A selection of T cell receptor beta chains follows, all from one sample in a study of T cells in Graves' hyperthyroidism and ophthalmopathy. Each CDR3 protein gets one entry after TCRdb re-called the multiplex PCR reads with MiXCR. The sample has 800,000 or so distinct CDR3 sequences, roughly 40% seen once. The sequencing input was blood. The receptors derive from a man aged 18 to 29 with Graves' hyperthyroidism. The CDR3 runs from the conserved cysteine through the conserved F or W. A D gene is named only where the DNA matches it firmly. A clone size is listed for some rows: how often the clone was seen (once, few, many), or a class if it is expanded.

j_call v_call clone_size d_call cdr3_aa cdr3_nt
TRBJ2-5 TRBV7-6 . . CASSFDMGEETQHF TGTGCCAGCAGCTTCGATATGGGGGAAGAGACCCAGCACTTC
TRBJ2-2 TRBV7-8 few TRBD1 CASSLATGTVRGELFF TGTGCCAGCAGCTTAGCCACAGGGACAGTGCGCGGGGAGCTGTTTTTT
TRBJ2-5 TRBV12-3/TRBV12-4 many . CASGEGKTQYF TGTGCCAGCGGAGAGGGAAAGACCCAGTACTTC
TRBJ2-1 TRBV20-1 . . CSARKRDWLNEQFF TGCAGTGCTAGAAAGAGGGACTGGCTCAATGAGCAGTTCTTC
TRBJ2-7 TRBV7-9 few TRBD1 CASSLSRGPYEQYF TGTGCCAGCAGCTTATCGAGGGGGCCTTACGAGCAGTACTTC
TRBJ2-7 TRBV29-1 few . CSRDGNSYEQYF TGCAGCCGGGACGGAAATTCCTACGAGCAGTACTTC
TRBJ1-1 TRBV20-1 . . CSARYPGAGDTEAFF TGCAGTGCTAGATACCCAGGGGCGGGCGACACTGAAGCTTTCTTT
TRBJ1-3 TRBV5-1 . . CASSPTDPGGSIYF TGCGCCAGCAGCCCCACCGACCCGGGGGGTTCCATATATTTT
TRBJ1-1 TRBV10-3 once TRBD1 CAIPGQGPDTEAFF TGTGCCATACCGGGACAGGGACCTGACACTGAAGCTTTCTTT
TRBJ2-5 TRBV7-2 few . CASSSERVQETQYF TGTGCCAGCAGCTCTGAGCGGGTCCAAGAGACCCAGTACTTC
TRBJ1-5 TRBV28 few . CASSLRIPNQPQHF TGTGCCAGCAGTTTACGTATCCCCAATCAGCCCCAGCATTTT
TRBJ1-1 TRBV7-2 . . CASSSILQGHGMNTEAFF TGTGCCAGCAGCTCCATTTTACAAGGGCATGGAATGAACACTGAAGCTTTCTTT
TRBJ1-1 TRBV9 . TRBD1 CASSTQDRANTEAFF TGTGCCAGCAGCACCCAGGACAGGGCGAACACTGAAGCTTTCTTT
TRBJ2-7 TRBV5-6 . TRBD1 CASSLPTGGSDEQYF TGTGCCAGCAGCTTGCCGACAGGGGGATCGGATGAGCAGTACTTC
TRBJ1-1 TRBV9 once . CASSVQGMDTEAFF TGTGCCAGCAGCGTCCAGGGGATGGACACTGAAGCTTTCTTT
TRBJ2-7 TRBV7-9 few . CASSLAADSTYEQYF TGTGCCAGCAGCTTGGCCGCAGACAGCACCTACGAGCAGTACTTC
TRBJ2-7 TRBV4-2 many . CASSHGEGYEQYF TGTGCCAGCAGCCATGGGGAAGGCTACGAGCAGTACTTC